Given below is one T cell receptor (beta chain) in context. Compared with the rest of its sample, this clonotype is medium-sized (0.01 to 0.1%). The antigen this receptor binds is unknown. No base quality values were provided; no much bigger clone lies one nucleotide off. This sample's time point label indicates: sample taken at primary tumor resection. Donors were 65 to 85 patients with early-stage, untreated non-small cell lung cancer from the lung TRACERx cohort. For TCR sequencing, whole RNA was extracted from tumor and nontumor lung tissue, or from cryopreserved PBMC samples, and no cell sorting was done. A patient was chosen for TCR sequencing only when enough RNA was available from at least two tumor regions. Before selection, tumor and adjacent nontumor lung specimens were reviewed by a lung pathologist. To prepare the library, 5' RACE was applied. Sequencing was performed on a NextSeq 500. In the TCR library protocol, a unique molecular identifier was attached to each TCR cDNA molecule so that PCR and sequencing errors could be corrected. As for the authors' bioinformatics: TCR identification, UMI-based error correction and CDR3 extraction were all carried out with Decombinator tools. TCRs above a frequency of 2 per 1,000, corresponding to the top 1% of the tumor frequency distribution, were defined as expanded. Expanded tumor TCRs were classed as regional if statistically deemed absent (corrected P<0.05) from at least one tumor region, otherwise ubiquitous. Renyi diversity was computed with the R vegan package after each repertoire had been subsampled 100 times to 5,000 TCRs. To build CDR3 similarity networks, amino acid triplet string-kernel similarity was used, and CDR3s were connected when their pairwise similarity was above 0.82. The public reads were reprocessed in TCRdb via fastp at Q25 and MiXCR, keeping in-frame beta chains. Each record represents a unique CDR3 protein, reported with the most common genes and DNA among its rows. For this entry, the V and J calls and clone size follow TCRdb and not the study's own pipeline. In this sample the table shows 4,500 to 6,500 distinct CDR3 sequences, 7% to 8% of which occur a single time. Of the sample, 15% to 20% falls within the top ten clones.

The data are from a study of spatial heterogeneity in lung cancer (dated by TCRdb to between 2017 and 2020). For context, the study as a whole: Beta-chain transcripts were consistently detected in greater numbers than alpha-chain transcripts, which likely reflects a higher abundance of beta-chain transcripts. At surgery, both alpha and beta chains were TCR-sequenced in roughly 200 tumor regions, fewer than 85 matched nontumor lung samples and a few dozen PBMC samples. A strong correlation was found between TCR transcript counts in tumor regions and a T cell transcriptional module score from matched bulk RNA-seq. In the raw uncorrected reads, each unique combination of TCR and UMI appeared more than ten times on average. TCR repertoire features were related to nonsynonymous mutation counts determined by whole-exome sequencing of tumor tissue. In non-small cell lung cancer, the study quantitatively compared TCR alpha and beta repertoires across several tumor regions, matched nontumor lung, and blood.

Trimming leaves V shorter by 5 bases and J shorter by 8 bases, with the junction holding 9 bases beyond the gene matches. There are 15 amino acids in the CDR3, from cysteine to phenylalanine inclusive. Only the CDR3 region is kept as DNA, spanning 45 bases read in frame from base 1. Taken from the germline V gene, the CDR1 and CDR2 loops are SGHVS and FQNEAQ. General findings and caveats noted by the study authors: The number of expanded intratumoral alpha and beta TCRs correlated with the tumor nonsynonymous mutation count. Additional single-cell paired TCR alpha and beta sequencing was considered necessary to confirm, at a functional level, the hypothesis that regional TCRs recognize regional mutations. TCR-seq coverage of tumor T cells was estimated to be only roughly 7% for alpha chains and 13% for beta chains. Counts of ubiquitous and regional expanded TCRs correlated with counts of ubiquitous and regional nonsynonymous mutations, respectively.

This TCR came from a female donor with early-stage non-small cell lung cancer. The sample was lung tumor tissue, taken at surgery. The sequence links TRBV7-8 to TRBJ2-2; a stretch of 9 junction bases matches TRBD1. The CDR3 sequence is CASSKGTGTPGELFF. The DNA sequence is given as TGTGCCAGCAGCAAAGGGACAGGGACACCGGGGGAGCTGTTTTTT.